A single sample is the source of the 32 T cell receptor beta chains below, sequenced in a study of T cell repertoires in cytomegalovirus infection (dated by TCRdb to between 2018 and 2020). The sequencer listed for this sample is Illumina HiSeq 1500. In TCRdb, the public reads were trimmed at Q25 with fastp and aligned with MiXCR, with productive beta chains retained. Rows with a matching CDR3 protein are joined into one entry that keeps the most common DNA and genes. The sample includes some 700,000 distinct CDR3 sequences, with under 40% observed a single time. The top ten clonotypes cover 2.5% to 3% of the sample. The sequenced sample was PBMCs. The receptors were gathered from a human donor in good health (CMV status not recorded). Some clones in this sample may be carry-over from other donors' samples.

This clonotype was seen at least ten times. The V call is TRBV7-2, the J call TRBJ2-7; D call uncertain. Looked up from germline, CDR1 is SGHTA and CDR2 is FQGNSA. This CDR3 region has 14 residues. V was trimmed by 5 bases and J by 3 bases, leaving 14 bases between them. The CDR3 region is CASSRATSLYEQYF. The CDR3 nucleotides read TGTGCCAGCAGCAGGGCTACATCACTCTACGAGCAGTACTTC.

This clonotype was counted ten times or more. The genes are TRBV18 and TRBJ2-3, with D unclear. This CDR3 has 12 residues. Germline loops: CDR1 KGHSH, CDR2 LQKENI. Trimming pared 8 bases from V and 0 bases from J, leaving 6 bases between. CDR3 sequence reads: CASSPSTDTQYF. For the CDR3, the DNA is TGTGCCAGCAGCCCTAGCACAGATACGCAGTATTTT.

The V and J genes are TRBV11-2 and TRBJ1-1; possible D gene TRBD1, 6 bases. The V gene's germline CDR1 is SGHAT and CDR2 FQNNGV. Trimming shortened V by 0 bases and J by 8 bases, and 10 bases separated the two germline ends. The CDR3 sequence is 13 residues long. CDR3 coding DNA: TGTGCCAGCAGCTTAGAACTTGGACAGGAAGCTTTCTTT. This encodes CASSLELGQEAFF.

This clonotype occurred many times. The chain couples TRBV7-8 to TRBJ1-5; possibly TRBD1 for D (5 bases). Trimming pared 6 bases from V and 3 bases from J, leaving 15 bases between. CDR1 and CDR2 (germline): SGHVS, FQNEAQ. The CDR3 sequence is 15 residues long. CDR3 nucleotides: TGTGCCAGCAGTACTGGGGCGGCTTACAATCAGCCCCAGCATTTT. It encodes CASSTGAAYNQPQHF.

The chain employs TRBV25-1 and TRBJ2-2; possible D gene TRBD1, 5 bases. V was clipped by 7 bases and J by 6 bases, with 12 bases between them. CDR3 length equals 13 residues. Germline V gene lookup returns CDR1 MGHDK and CDR2 SYGVNS. In nucleotides, the CDR3 is TGTGCCAGCAACGGCTTAGGGGCCGGGGAGCTGTTTTTT. Protein sequence: CASNGLGAGELFF. Supplemented by reference TRBV25-1 and TRBJ2-2, the full variable domain reads EADIYQTPRYLVIGTGKKITLECSQTMGHDKMYWYQQDPGMELHLIHYSYGVNSTEKGDLSSESTVSRIRTEHFPLTLESARPSHTSQYLCASNGLGAGELFFGEGSRLTVL.

The J gene is TRBJ2-1, the V gene TRBV28; D is uncertain. CDR1 is MDHEN and CDR2 is SYDVKM in the germline V gene. V was clipped by 3 bases and J by 5 bases, with 17 bases between them. This CDR3 is built from 16 residues. CDR3 nucleotide sequence: TGTGCCAGCAGTTTCCCTCTAGAAGCAGTCAACAATGAGCAGTTCTTC. Protein product: CASSFPLEAVNNEQFF.

The chain combines TRBV12-3 or TRBV12-4 with TRBJ1-3, with no clear D. The CDR3 sequence is 15 residues long. Deletions cut 6 bases from V and 0 bases from J, with 12 bases between. CDR3 bases: TGTGCCAGCAGGCCGGCGCGGAGCTCTGGAAACACCATATATTTT. Protein sequence: CASRPARSSGNTIYF.

V is TRBV13 and J is TRBJ2-1; 7 bases agree with TRBD2. CDR3 size: 14 residues. V shed 5 bases and J 9 bases; nucleotides not matched to a gene: 10. Germline V gives CDR1 PRHDT, CDR2 FYEKMQ (reference sequence). CDR3 nucleotide sequence: TGTGCCAGCAGCGCGACGACTAGCATCCCTGAGCAGTTCTTC. Residues: CASSATTSIPEQFF.

Details on this clonotype: This may come from a read error, since a much larger clone is one base off. This chain links TRBV4-1 with TRBJ2-1; D uncertain. This CDR3 region has 15 residues. Germline V gene sequence: CDR1 MGHRA, CDR2 YSYEKL. The CDR3 loop is CASNQDGPPYNEQFF. CDR3 coding DNA: TGCGCCAGCAACCAAGACGGCCCACCCTACAATGAGCAGTTCTTC.

This clonotype was seen repeatedly, ten times or more. This rearrangement joins TRBV19 to TRBJ2-2, with D unresolved. The CDR3 totals 16 residues. Trimming left V 7 bases short and J 6 bases short, with 21 bases between. The germline V gene encodes CDR1 LNHDA and CDR2 SQIVND (reference sequence). The CDR3 coding sequence is TGTGCCAGTATGAAAAGGTCCAACCAAATCCCCGGGGAGCTGTTTTTT. Its translation: CASMKRSNQIPGELFF. Full variable domain (rest looked up from reference TRBV19 and TRBJ2-2): DGGITQSPKYLFRKEGQNVTLSCEQNLNHDAMYWYRQDPGQGLRLIYYSQIVNDFQKGDIAEGYSVSREKKESFPLTVTSAQKNPTAFYLCASMKRSNQIPGELFFGEGSRLTVL.

This clonotype was seen a few times. The chain has TRBV20-1 and TRBJ1-1; a weak D match, TRBD1 (6 bases). V was pared by 5 bases and J by 0 bases, with 10 bases between. Germline V gene data show CDR1 as DFQATT and CDR2 as SNEGSKA (reference sequence). This CDR3 spans 13 amino acids. The CDR3 DNA sequence: TGCAGTGCTGCCGGACAGTTGAACACTGAAGCTTTCTTT. This translates into CSAAGQLNTEAFF.

V gene TRBV11-2 combines with J gene TRBJ1-1; no firm D call. V was clipped by 5 bases and J by 1 base, with 14 bases between them. The CDR3 covers 15 residues. CDR1 and CDR2 from the germline V gene are SGHAT and FQNNGV. This chain's CDR3 is CASSPYPQQNTEAFF. The CDR3 DNA reads TGTGCCAGCAGCCCTTATCCACAGCAGAACACTGAAGCTTTCTTT.

The gene calls are TRBV29-1 and TRBJ2-1; 9 bases are a match to TRBD2. The CDR3 is 17 residues long. Germline V gene data show CDR1 as SQVTM and CDR2 as ANQGSEA. The ends lost 2 bases at V and 5 bases at J; junction bases unmatched: 13. The DNA for the CDR3 is TGCAGCGTTGAAAATAGAATGGGGCTAGCGGGAAACAATGAGCAGTTCTTC. Its protein is CSVENRMGLAGNNEQFF.

CDR3 amino acids: CASEPDRRANNEQFF. The CDR3 DNA sequence: TGTGCCAGCGAACCTGATAGGCGGGCGAACAATGAGCAGTTCTTC. The chain joins TRBV7-9 to TRBJ2-1; tentatively, D is TRBD2 (5 bases). Germline CDR1 and CDR2: SEHNR and FQNEAQ (reference sequence). V was cut by 8 bases and J by 5 bases, with 19 bases left in between. The CDR3 is made up of 15 amino acids.

The rearrangement uses TRBV12-3 or TRBV12-4 and TRBJ1-1; D gene unclear. This CDR3 region has 13 residues. Trimming removed 6 bases from V and 6 bases from J, with 14 bases in between. The CDR3 spells CASRPSPISEAFF. As DNA, the CDR3 is TGTGCCAGCAGGCCGTCCCCGATATCTGAAGCTTTCTTT.

CDR3: CSATSGQETQYF. The CDR3 DNA follows: TGCAGTGCGACTAGCGGACAAGAGACCCAGTACTTC. The chain employs TRBV20-1 and TRBJ2-5; 9 bases match TRBD2. The CDR3 runs 12 residues. V dropped 6 bases and J dropped 2; count of bases not matched to a gene: 1. The germline CDR1 and CDR2 sequences are DFQATT and SNEGSKA (reference sequence).

This clonotype was counted a few times. V usage is TRBV5-6 and J usage is TRBJ2-3; D is possibly TRBD2 (6 bases). CDR1 and CDR2 from the germline V gene are SGHDT and YYEEEE. Trimming removed 6 bases at V and 4 bases at J, with 18 bases between. The CDR3 extends over 15 amino acids. In DNA, the CDR3 is TGTGCCAGCACCCCGACGGCGGGAAGGGCAGATACGCAGTATTTT. It specifies CASTPTAGRADTQYF.

This clonotype was seen a few times. The chain recombines TRBV12-3 or TRBV12-4 with TRBJ2-7; 8 bases agree with TRBD1. CDR3 size: 13 residues. V was pared by 6 bases and J by 7 bases, with 8 bases of the junction left unmatched. The DNA of the CDR3 is TGTGCCAGCAGGGACGGACAGGGCCGTGAGCAGTACTTC. Translated: CASRDGQGREQYF.

This clonotype was seen more than once but under ten times. The chain's CDR3 is CASSLFGTSYEQYF. The CDR3 nucleotides are TGTGCCAGCAGTTTATTTGGGACTTCCTACGAGCAGTACTTC. The rearrangement joins TRBV27 to TRBJ2-7; possible D gene TRBD2, 6 bases. The length of the CDR3 is 14 residues. CDR1 is MNHEY and CDR2 is SMNVEV in the germline V gene (reference sequence). Trimming took 1 base from V and 1 from J, leaving 8 bases between them.

V usage is TRBV4-1 and J usage is TRBJ2-3, with 10 bases matching TRBD2. V lost 4 bases and J lost 10; bases outside the gene matches: 17. Germline loops: CDR1 MGHRA, CDR2 YSYEKL. The CDR3 spans 17 residues. The CDR3 loop is CASSPGLRAGGPLAQYF. The CDR3 DNA reads TGCGCCAGCAGCCCAGGGCTACGAGCGGGAGGGCCTCTTGCGCAGTATTTT.

This clonotype came up a few times. The chain employs TRBV27 and TRBJ2-7; 10 bases are a match to TRBD1. V was clipped by 5 bases and J by 6 bases; unmatched bases: 10. The germline V gene encodes CDR1 MNHEY and CDR2 SMNVEV (reference sequence). This CDR3 is built from 15 residues. The CDR3 nucleotides read TGTGCCAGCAGTCCCATCCCGACAGGGGGCCCCGAGCAGTACTTC. Its protein is CASSPIPTGGPEQYF.

This clonotype was picked up a small number of times. The chain employs TRBV20-1 and TRBJ2-5, with D tentatively TRBD1 (6 bases). The CDR3 consists of 12 residues. V shed 6 bases and J shed 1 base, with 9 bases lying between them. Germline CDR1 reads DFQATT; CDR2 reads SNEGSKA (reference sequence). This CDR3 is CSAHRAQETQYF. CDR3 nucleotide sequence: TGCAGTGCCCACAGGGCCCAAGAGACCCAGTACTTC.

Only a few counts were recorded for this clonotype. This chain links TRBV28 with TRBJ1-5; 10 bases are shared with TRBD1. CDR3 length: 19 amino acids. J was trimmed by 0 bases and V by 5 bases; bases with no gene match: 13. Germline V gene lookup returns CDR1 MDHEN and CDR2 SYDVKM. The CDR3 coding sequence is TGTGCCAGCAGTATCTGGCCGGGACAGGGGAGTTATAGCAATCAGCCCCAGCATTTT. Translating it yields CASSIWPGQGSYSNQPQHF.

This chain connects TRBV9 to TRBJ1-2; D unresolved. This CDR3 is built from 17 residues. Germline-derived CDR1 and CDR2 are SGDLS and YYNGEE. The germline V and J ends were trimmed by 3 bases and 4 bases, with 22 bases remaining between them. The DNA of the CDR3 is TGTGCCAGCAGCGAGTCGGGGTACCGACCGGGAGGCTATGGCTACACCTTC. The encoded protein is CASSESGYRPGGYGYTF.

The rearrangement links TRBV11-2 to TRBJ1-2, with D uncertain. The V gene lost 1 base and the J gene lost 8 bases, with 8 bases spanning the gap. The CDR3 loop spans 12 amino acids. Germline CDR1 SGHAT, CDR2 FQNNGV. This CDR3 reads CASSLVQSGYTF. The CDR3 bases are TGTGCCAGCAGCTTAGTCCAGAGCGGCTACACCTTC.

This clonotype was observed a few times. The V gene is TRBV12-3 or TRBV12-4, the J gene TRBJ2-7; TRBD1 matches at 7 bases. The ends lost 0 bases at V and 0 bases at J; junction bases unmatched: 8. The CDR3 covers 17 residues. The CDR3 here is CASSLARKGQSSYEQYF. As DNA, the CDR3 is TGTGCCAGCAGTTTAGCGCGAAAGGGACAGAGCTCCTACGAGCAGTACTTC.

This clonotype turned up a few times. The V call is TRBV12-3 or TRBV12-4, the J call TRBJ1-5; 8 bases fit TRBD1. With V trimmed by 2 bases and J by 3 bases, 9 bases remained unmatched. The CDR3 consists of 17 residues. This CDR3 reads CASSLSSDRGYNQPQHF. In DNA, the CDR3 is TGTGCCAGCAGTTTATCGTCTGACAGGGGTTACAATCAGCCCCAGCATTTT.

The chain links TRBV28 to TRBJ2-3; TRBD2 is a possible D gene (7 bases). Germline assignment: CDR1 MDHEN and CDR2 SYDVKM. V lost 5 bases to trimming and J lost 4 bases, with 16 bases between them. CDR3 length: 15 residues. The CDR3 loop is CASSPRTAGPDTQYF. CDR3 nucleotides: TGTGCCAGCAGTCCCAGGACAGCGGGGCCAGATACGCAGTATTTT.

This clonotype was observed a few times. This chain links TRBV12-3 or TRBV12-4 with TRBJ2-4; 9 bases are a match to TRBD1. The V and J ends lost 2 bases and 8 bases, in that order; junction bases with no gene match: 7. The CDR3 runs to 15 residues. The CDR3 sequence is CASSLNRGRGDIQYF. In DNA, the CDR3 is TGTGCCAGCAGTTTAAACAGGGGGCGAGGCGACATTCAGTACTTC.

V is TRBV15 and J is TRBJ2-5; TRBD1 might be the D (6 bases). The germline CDR1 and CDR2 sequences are LNHNV and YYDKDF (reference sequence). V dropped 1 base and J dropped 5 bases, with 20 bases sitting between them. The CDR3 extends over 17 amino acids. The CDR3 here is CATSRVPPTGPLETQYF. The CDR3 DNA is TGTGCCACCAGCAGAGTCCCCCCGACAGGACCGCTGGAGACCCAGTACTTC.

This CDR3 is CASSGAGYTQYF. The CDR3 DNA reads as TGTGCCAGCTCGGGAGCGGGATATACGCAGTATTTT. This chain connects TRBV7-6 to TRBJ2-3; 7 bases line up with TRBD2. The CDR3 covers 12 residues. CDR1 is SGHVS, CDR2 FNYEAQ, per germline. The J segment lost 7 bases and the V segment lost 8 bases, leaving 6 bases of the junction unmatched.

Of note for this clonotype: A much larger clone sits a single nucleotide away, making a read error possible. V gene TRBV28 combines with J gene TRBJ2-6, with D perhaps TRBD1 (5 bases). The CDR3 covers 17 residues. Germline loops: CDR1 MDHEN, CDR2 SYDVKM. The CDR3 region is CANSLPGPSSGANVLTF. Here the CDR3 DNA reads TGTGCCAACAGTTTACCAGGGCCCAGCTCTGGGGCCAACGTCCTGACTTTC.